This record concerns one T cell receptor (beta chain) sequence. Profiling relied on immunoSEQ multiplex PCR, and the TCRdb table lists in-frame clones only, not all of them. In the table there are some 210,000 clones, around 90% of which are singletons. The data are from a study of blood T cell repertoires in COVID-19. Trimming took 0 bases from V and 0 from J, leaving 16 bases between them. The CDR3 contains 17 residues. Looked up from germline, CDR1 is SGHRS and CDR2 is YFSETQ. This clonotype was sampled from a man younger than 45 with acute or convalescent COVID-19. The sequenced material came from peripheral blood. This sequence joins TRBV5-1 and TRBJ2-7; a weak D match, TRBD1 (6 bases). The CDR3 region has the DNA TGCGCCAGCAGCTTGGGGAGCGACAGGCAAAGCTCCTACGAGCAGTACTTC. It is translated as CASSLGSDRQSSYEQYF.